The next 29 T cell receptor beta chains were all read from a single sample in a study of Tregs in tolerant kidney transplant recipients. The nonmyeloablative bone marrow transplants came from related graft donors, with transient mixed chimerism. TCRdb keeps only in-frame clones here, not all; method: immunoSEQ multiplex PCR. This sample has about 50,000 clones, with about 92% found just once. Source: CD8+ T cells from blood (PBMCs), taken 12 months after the transplant. These receptor sequences come from a human patient who received a combined kidney and bone marrow transplant. The graft donor may have given rise to some T cells.

The chain carries TRBV27 and TRBJ2-1, with D perhaps matching TRBD2 (6 bases). Per germline, CDR1 MNHEY and CDR2 SMNVEV (reference sequence). This CDR3 is 15 amino acids long. Deletions cut 2 bases from V and 4 bases from J, with 12 bases between. The CDR3 sequence is CASSLGGGIYNEQFF. CDR3 sequence (DNA): TGTGCCAGCAGTTTAGGAGGCGGGATTTACAATGAGCAGTTCTTC.

This chain uses TRBV9 with TRBJ1-2, with D unclear. The CDR3 runs to 14 residues. The germline V and J ends were trimmed by 3 bases and 7 bases, with 16 bases remaining between them. Germline CDR1 SGDLS, CDR2 YYNGEE. The CDR3 protein is CASSAGSGVGGYTF. CDR3 bases: TGTGCCAGCAGCGCGGGATCCGGGGTGGGTGGCTACACCTTC.

The chain joins TRBV29-1 to TRBJ2-1, with 7 nucleotides matching TRBD2. After removal of 8 bases from V and 3 bases from J, the junction contained 7 bases not matched to a gene. Germline-derived CDR1 and CDR2 are SQVTM and ANQGSEA. This CDR3 is 13 amino acids long. CDR3: CSTTSANYNEQFF. CDR3 nucleotides: TGCAGCACCACTAGCGCTAACTACAATGAGCAGTTCTTC.

Written as DNA, the CDR3 is TGTGCCAGCAGTTCTGCTAAAGGAAGCGGGGGGACCGGGGAGCTGTTTTTT. It codes for CASSSAKGSGGTGELFF. The V gene is TRBV11-2, the J gene TRBJ2-2, with 9 bases lining up with TRBD2. CDR1 and CDR2 (germline): SGHAT, FQNNGV. CDR3 size: 17 residues. V lost 6 bases, J lost 5 bases, and 13 bases stayed unmatched.

CDR3 nucleotide sequence: TGTGCCAGCTCATTCACAGGGGGCCATGGCTACACCTTC. Its protein is CASSFTGGHGYTF. The gene calls are TRBV18 and TRBJ1-2; 9 nucleotides align to TRBD1. The germline V gene has CDR1 KGHSH and CDR2 LQKENI. Unmatched junction bases numbered 4, after V lost 5 bases and J lost 6 bases. The CDR3 loop spans 13 amino acids.

This clone is a singleton in its sample. The V call is TRBV4-3, the J call TRBJ2-1, with 7 bases identical to TRBD1. The CDR3 consists of 17 residues. Trimming took 1 base from V and 2 from J; bases not matched to a gene: 8. CDR1 and CDR2 from the germline V gene are LGHNA and YSLEER. The chain's CDR3 is CASSQGPNRGPYNEQFF. CDR3 DNA: TGCGCCAGCAGCCAAGGGCCCAACAGGGGACCCTACAATGAGCAGTTCTTC.

The rearrangement links TRBV19 to TRBJ2-1; TRBD1 is a possible D gene (6 bases). The CDR3 totals 13 residues. Trimming shortened V by 4 bases and J by 7 bases, and 11 bases separated the two germline ends. Germline V gene sequence: CDR1 LNHDA, CDR2 SQIVND (reference sequence). The CDR3 region is CASSTRTVNEQFF. The CDR3 region has the DNA TGTGCCAGTAGTACCAGGACAGTGAATGAGCAGTTCTTC. Supplemented by reference TRBV19 and TRBJ2-1, the full variable domain reads DGGITQSPKYLFRKEGQNVTLSCEQNLNHDAMYWYRQDPGQGLRLIYYSQIVNDFQKGDIAEGYSVSREKKESFPLTVTSAQKNPTAFYLCASSTRTVNEQFFGPGTRLTVL.

The chain is built from TRBV2 and TRBJ1-2, with 7 nucleotides matching TRBD1. The V gene end was trimmed by 11 bases and the J gene end by 3 bases; junction bases not matched to a gene: 6. The CDR3 runs 12 residues. Germline loops: CDR1 SNHLY, CDR2 FYNNEI. The CDR3 DNA sequence: TGTGCCGGACAGGTCTCCGACTATGGCTACACCTTC. Translating it yields CAGQVSDYGYTF.

The rearrangement uses TRBV15 and TRBJ2-5, with a possible D match to TRBD2 (6 bases). The CDR3 runs 13 residues. Between the trimmed V and J ends, which lost 3 bases and 5 bases, there was a span of 10 bases. Germline assignment: CDR1 LNHNV and CDR2 YYDKDF (reference sequence). In DNA form, the CDR3 reads TGTGCCACCAGCAGTCGGGGGTGGGAGACCCAGTACTTC. Protein sequence: CATSSRGWETQYF.

CDR3: CASSQGLDTQYF. The CDR3 bases are TGTGCCAGCAGCCAAGGTCTAGATACGCAGTATTTT. The genes are TRBV4-2 and TRBJ2-3; no clear D gene. Germline CDR1 reads LGHNA; CDR2 reads YNFKEQ. This CDR3 comprises 12 residues. V lost 1 base and J 5 bases, leaving 4 bases between the germline ends.

This chain uses TRBV15 with TRBJ2-5; TRBD2 might be the D (5 bases). Trimming took 0 bases from V and 0 from J, leaving 8 bases between them. CDR3 length equals 15 residues. Germline V lookup: CDR1 LNHNV, CDR2 YYDKDF (reference sequence). CDR3 nucleotide sequence: TGTGCCACCAGCAGAGATCTCGGGGACCAAGAGACCCAGTACTTC. The encoded protein is CATSRDLGDQETQYF.

The genes are TRBV7-2 and TRBJ2-3; unclear D gene. Trimming removed 8 bases from V and 5 bases from J, with 5 bases in between. Germline CDR1 reads SGHTA; CDR2 reads FQGNSA. The CDR3 is 10 amino acids. The DNA of the CDR3 is TGTGCCAGCGGCGGAGATACGCAGTATTTT. This gives the protein CASGGDTQYF.

J is TRBJ2-1 and V is TRBV27; no reliable D call. The CDR3 sequence is 15 residues long. V was cut by 6 bases and J by 0 bases, with 12 bases left in between. The V gene's germline CDR1 is MNHEY and CDR2 SMNVEV (reference sequence). The CDR3 sequence: CASRQSGSSYNEQFF. DNA of the CDR3: TGTGCCAGCAGGCAGTCAGGATCCTCCTACAATGAGCAGTTCTTC.

The CDR3 region is CANSGTGGRTEAFF. CDR3 DNA: TGTGCCAACTCCGGGACAGGGGGCCGGACTGAAGCTTTCTTT. The rearrangement uses TRBV6-6 and TRBJ1-1; 12 bases fit TRBD1. The CDR3 sequence is 14 residues long. The V and J ends lost 10 bases and 5 bases, in that order; junction bases with no gene match: 8. Germline lookup yields CDR1 MNHNY and CDR2 SVGAGI (reference sequence).

Worth noting for this clone: Additional DNA sequences in this sample encode the identical CDR3. The V call is TRBV5-4, the J call TRBJ1-6; possibly TRBD1 for D (5 bases). CDR1 is SGHNT, CDR2 YYREEE, per germline (reference sequence). V was shortened by 4 bases and J by 6 bases, with 20 bases between the two germline ends. The CDR3 is 17 amino acids. CDR3 loop: CASSPTGGLGPNSPLHF. Here the CDR3 DNA reads TGTGCCAGCAGCCCGACCGGGGGACTGGGACCTAATTCACCCCTCCACTTT.

The V and J genes are TRBV19 and TRBJ2-5; a possible D gene is TRBD1 (6 bases). Germline CDR1 reads LNHDA; CDR2 reads SQIVND (reference sequence). This CDR3 region has 15 residues. Trimming stripped 3 bases from V and 4 bases from J, with 15 bases between. CDR3 nucleotides: TGTGCCAGTAGTATTCCAACAGGGAGTGGAGAGACCCAGTACTTC. It translates to CASSIPTGSGETQYF.

In this sample, this clone turned up once. The chain recombines TRBV7-9 with TRBJ2-3; TRBD1 matches at 7 bases. With V trimmed by 7 bases and J by 8 bases, 12 bases remained unmatched. Per germline, CDR1 SEHNR and CDR2 FQNEAQ (reference sequence). The CDR3 is 14 amino acids. In DNA form, the CDR3 reads TGTGCCAGCAACCAAGGGGGCTTAAAGGGTACGCAGTATTTT. Protein: CASNQGGLKGTQYF.

This clone has just one count. The gene calls are TRBV9 and TRBJ2-2; D is perhaps TRBD2 (5 bases). V gave up 0 bases and J gave up 4 bases, with 10 bases separating them. This CDR3 spans 15 amino acids. Germline loops: CDR1 SGDLS, CDR2 YYNGEE. CDR3 in amino acids: CASSVATSPTGELFF. In DNA form, the CDR3 reads TGTGCCAGCAGCGTAGCTACTAGTCCCACCGGGGAGCTGTTTTTT.

The chain combines TRBV5-1 with TRBJ1-1; TRBD1 aligns across 9 bases. This CDR3 is built from 17 residues. J lost 5 bases, V lost 3 bases, and 14 bases had no gene match. CDR1 is SGHRS and CDR2 is YFSETQ in the germline V gene. The CDR3 protein is CASSWGGTGPPKTEAFF. The CDR3 DNA sequence: TGCGCCAGCAGCTGGGGGGGGACAGGGCCTCCTAAGACTGAAGCTTTCTTT.

The chain links TRBV6-6 to TRBJ1-2, with unresolved D. The germline CDR1 and CDR2 sequences are MNHNY and SVGAGI (reference sequence). The CDR3 length is 14 residues. V was shortened by 0 bases and J by 3 bases, with 8 bases between the two germline ends. The CDR3 sequence is CASSYSSVDYGYTF. The CDR3 DNA reads as TGTGCCAGCAGTTACTCGTCGGTTGACTATGGCTACACCTTC.

The chain employs TRBV7-9 and TRBJ1-2; D is unclear. The V end lost 5 bases, the J end lost 0 bases, and 13 bases lay between the germline ends. In germline, CDR1 is SEHNR, CDR2 FQNEAQ (reference sequence). The CDR3 covers 15 residues. The CDR3 region is CASSPSAGTNYGYTF. The CDR3 bases are TGTGCCAGCAGCCCGTCGGCAGGCACTAACTATGGCTACACCTTC.

The chain carries TRBV11-1 and TRBJ2-7, with 9 bases identical to TRBD1. The CDR3 covers 14 residues. Germline V gene data show CDR1 as SGHAT and CDR2 as FQDESV (reference sequence). J lost 3 bases, V lost 3 bases, and 3 bases had no gene match. CDR3 DNA sequence: TGTGCCAGCAGCTTGGGACAGGGCCTCTACGAGCAGTACTTC. Translating it yields CASSLGQGLYEQYF.

This clone was recorded a few times. The gene calls are TRBV4-3 and TRBJ2-7; 7 nucleotides agree with TRBD2. V shed 0 bases, J shed 0 bases, and the junction held 11 bases outside the gene matches. Germline V gene sequence: CDR1 LGHNA, CDR2 YSLEER. The CDR3 covers 18 residues. CDR3 coding DNA: TGCGCCAGCAGCCAAGAGGGGACTACCCAACCTCGCTCCTACGAGCAGTACTTC. As protein: CASSQEGTTQPRSYEQYF.

The genes are TRBV28 and TRBJ2-7; a possible D gene is TRBD1 (6 bases). V lost 7 bases and J lost 3, with 13 bases in between. The length of the CDR3 is 13 residues. Germline V CDR1 and CDR2: MDHEN, SYDVKM. Written as DNA, the CDR3 is TGTGCCAGCAACTCTGGGGGCGGCTACGAGCAGTACTTC. This translates into CASNSGGGYEQYF.

The J gene is TRBJ2-3, the V gene TRBV4-1; 7 nucleotides align to TRBD1. CDR1 is MGHRA and CDR2 is YSYEKL in the germline V gene. The length of the CDR3 is 15 residues. J gave up 5 bases and V 1 base, and 6 bases lay outside the gene matches. The CDR3 DNA follows: TGCGCCAGCAGCCAAGGAGGGGGCGGAAGAGATACGCAGTATTTT. As protein: CASSQGGGGRDTQYF.

The chain employs TRBV5-6 and TRBJ1-5; D may be TRBD1 (6 bases). The germline V gene encodes CDR1 SGHDT and CDR2 YYEEEE. Trimming took 2 bases from V and 1 from J, leaving 16 bases between them. This CDR3 is built from 17 residues. The CDR3: CASSFASGTPSNQPQHF. The CDR3 DNA sequence: TGTGCCAGCAGCTTCGCTTCCGGGACACCCAGCAATCAGCCCCAGCATTTT. The whole variable domain, filled in from reference TRBV5-6 and TRBJ1-5, reads DAGVTQSPTHLIKTRGQQVTLRCSPKSGHDTVSWYQQALGQGPQFIFQYYEEEERQRGNFPDRFSGHQFPNYSSELNVNALLLGDSALYLCASSFASGTPSNQPQHFGDGTRLSIL.

This clone was seen a single time. This rearrangement joins TRBV7-3 to TRBJ1-2; no clear D gene. CDR3 length: 14 residues. The germline CDR1 and CDR2 sequences are SGHTA and FQGTGA. The V and J ends lost 5 bases and 8 bases respectively, with 18 bases between them. DNA of the CDR3: TGTGCCAGCAGCCCCGGGGTTTCGGGTAGCGGCTACACCTTC. Its translation is CASSPGVSGSGYTF.

J is TRBJ2-2 and V is TRBV20-1, with D possibly matching TRBD2 (5 bases). Trimming shortened V by 6 bases and J by 6 bases, and 8 bases separated the two germline ends. The CDR3 sequence is 11 residues long. The V gene's germline CDR1 is DFQATT and CDR2 SNEGSKA (reference sequence). The CDR3 nucleotides are TGCAGTGCCCCCGGGGCCGGGGAGCTGTTTTTT. Protein product: CSAPGAGELFF.

The chain has TRBV11-1 and TRBJ2-3; 14 bases align to TRBD2. The V segment lost 6 bases and the J segment 5 bases; nucleotides outside the gene matches: 7. CDR1 is SGHAT and CDR2 is FQDESV in the germline V gene (reference sequence). The CDR3 covers 16 residues. The CDR3 DNA sequence: TGTGCCAGCAGACCCGGGACTAGCGGGAGACAAGATACGCAGTATTTT. It yields the protein CASRPGTSGRQDTQYF. Full variable domain (missing parts from reference TRBV11-1 and TRBJ2-3): EAEVAQSPRYKITEKSQAVAFWCDPISGHATLYWYRQILGQGPELLVQFQDESVVDDSQLPKDRFSAERLKGVDSTLKIQPAELGDSAMYLCASRPGTSGRQDTQYFGPGTRLTVL.